This T cell receptor beta chain was captured in a study of cytomegalovirus exposure and HLA in healthy donors. The PCR had 60 Vbeta and 13 Jbeta primers. The protocol was immunoSEQ multiplex PCR, while the TCRdb copy is restricted to in-frame clones and leaves out a portion. The sample consists of around 210,000 clones, around 78% of them appearing once. Study-wide findings and caveats: Later work showed greater clonal expansion in HLA-associated TCR beta chains than in equally common others. Sequencing probably produced one cluster of sequence variants that were highly shared. Rare sequences made up most TCRs, while some public TCRs were found in many donors. Researchers reported in a later analysis that a missense DCLRE1C variant was tied to TCR beta V- and J-gene trimming.

The J segment lost 3 bases and the V segment lost 2 bases, leaving 5 bases of the junction unmatched. This CDR3 has 16 residues. Germline assignment: CDR1 SGHDT and CDR2 YYEEEE. As concerns this clone: Its antigen is undetermined.

This clonotype was sampled from a boy aged 5-17 years in good health and CMV-seronegative. The chain joins TRBV5-6 to TRBJ2-7, with TRBD2 matching over 13 bases. Sequenced: PBMCs. Here the CDR3 DNA reads TGTGCCAGCAGCTTTGGGACTAGCGGGATCATCTACGAGCAGTACTTC. Its translation is CASSFGTSGIIYEQYF.